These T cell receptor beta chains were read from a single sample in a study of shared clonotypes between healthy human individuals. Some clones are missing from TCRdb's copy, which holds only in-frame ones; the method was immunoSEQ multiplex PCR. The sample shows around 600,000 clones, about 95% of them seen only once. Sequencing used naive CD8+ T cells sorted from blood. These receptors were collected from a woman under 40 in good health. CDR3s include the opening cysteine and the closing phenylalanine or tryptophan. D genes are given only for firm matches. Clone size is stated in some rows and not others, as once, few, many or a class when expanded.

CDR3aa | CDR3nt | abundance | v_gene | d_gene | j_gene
CASSPGAGAKNIQYF | TGTGCCAGCAGCCCAGGGGCGGGAGCCAAAAACATTCAGTACTTC | once | TRBV11-3 | - | TRBJ2-4
CASSFSRAASARADTQYF | TGTGCCAGCAGTTTTAGTAGAGCTGCTAGCGCCAGAGCAGATACGCAGTATTTT | - | TRBV28 | - | TRBJ2-3
CASVGTSALYEQYF | TGTGCCAGCGTAGGGACGAGCGCTCTCTACGAGCAGTACTTC | - | TRBV2 | - | TRBJ2-7
CASTAGAGEGDTQYF | TGTGCCAGTACCGCAGGTGCGGGAGAAGGGGATACGCAGTATTTT | - | TRBV19 | TRBD2 | TRBJ2-3
CASILQETQYF | TGTGCCAGCATACTACAAGAGACCCAGTACTTC | - | TRBV2 | - | TRBJ2-5
CASSLPGGRAYEQYF | TGTGCCAGCAGCCTACCGGGTGGGAGGGCCTACGAGCAGTACTTC | - | TRBV28 | TRBD2 | TRBJ2-7
CAWTGNSYEQYF | TGTGCCTGGACAGGGAACTCCTACGAGCAGTACTTC | - | TRBV30 | - | TRBJ2-7
CASSEFETSGTYIIFISYNEQFF | TGTGCCAGCAGTGAATTTGAGACTAGCGGGACCTATATCATTTTCATCTCCTACAATGAGCAGTTCTTC | - | TRBV2 | TRBD2 | TRBJ2-1
CASSYDPENYGYTF | TGTGCCAGCAGTTACGATCCGGAAAACTATGGCTACACCTTC | - | TRBV6-5 | - | TRBJ1-2
CASSLSRWERAYEQYF | TGTGCCAGCAGCTTAAGCAGATGGGAGCGCGCCTACGAGCAGTACTTC | - | TRBV7-2 | - | TRBJ2-7
CASSLAPMGSDTQYF | TGTGCCAGCAGCTTGGCCCCTATGGGCTCAGATACGCAGTATTTT | - | TRBV5-4 | - | TRBJ2-3
CASSLGLAEYSQETQYF | TGTGCCAGCAGCCTCGGACTAGCGGAATACTCCCAAGAGACCCAGTACTTC | - | TRBV7-9 | TRBD2 | TRBJ2-5
CASSPGTGFEQYF | TGTGCCAGCAGCCCCGGGACAGGTTTTGAGCAGTACTTC | - | TRBV27 | TRBD1 | TRBJ2-7
CASSYGRGRYEQYF | TGTGCCAGCAGTTACGGCAGGGGCAGGTACGAGCAGTACTTC | - | TRBV6-6 | - | TRBJ2-7
CASSRGTDYEQYF | TGTGCCAGCAGTCGCGGGACGGATTACGAGCAGTACTTC | - | TRBV27 | - | TRBJ2-7
CASSVDRGTQPQHF | TGTGCCAGCAGTGTAGACAGGGGGACACAGCCCCAGCATTTT | - | TRBV27 | TRBD1 | TRBJ1-5
CASSLVPGLENTGELFF | TGTGCCAGCAGCTTAGTCCCGGGACTAGAGAACACCGGGGAGCTGTTTTTT | - | TRBV7-8 | TRBD2 | TRBJ2-2
CASSPSGGTPNYEQYF | TGTGCCAGCAGCCCATCGGGGGGGACACCTAACTACGAGCAGTACTTC | once | TRBV7-9 | TRBD2 | TRBJ2-7
CASSLGDRAHEQYF | TGTGCCAGCAGCTTAGGGGACAGGGCCCACGAGCAGTACTTC | - | TRBV5-4 | TRBD1 | TRBJ2-7
CASSGAEGGTEAFF | TGCGCCAGCAGCGGGGCGGAGGGGGGCACTGAAGCTTTCTTT | - | TRBV5-1 | - | TRBJ1-1
CATTGNNYGYTF | TGTGCCACCACAGGGAACAACTATGGCTACACCTTC | few | TRBV13 | - | TRBJ1-2
CAISGTQAPYEQYF | TGTGCCATCAGTGGAACTCAGGCTCCCTACGAGCAGTACTTC | - | TRBV10-3 | - | TRBJ2-7
CAWTPGYEQYF | TGTGCCTGGACCCCAGGGTACGAGCAGTACTTC | - | TRBV30 | - | TRBJ2-7
CSVPGTDNYGYTF | TGCAGCGTGCCCGGGACAGACAACTATGGCTACACCTTC | - | TRBV29-1 | TRBD1 | TRBJ1-2
CASRTGTSVGEQYF | TGTGCCAGCAGAACCGGGACTAGTGTGGGCGAGCAGTACTTC | - | TRBV27 | TRBD2 | TRBJ2-7
CAWSFAVGNTIYF | TGTGCCTGGAGTTTTGCTGTTGGAAACACCATATATTTT | - | TRBV30 | - | TRBJ1-3
CASSLGGASLNTEAFF | TGTGCCAGCAGCTTGGGCGGGGCCTCTTTGAACACTGAAGCTTTCTTT | - | TRBV11-2 | - | TRBJ1-1
CASSFGHEVEQYF | TGTGCCAGCAGTTTCGGACACGAAGTCGAGCAGTACTTC | - | TRBV27 | - | TRBJ2-7
CASSPIPSGGETQYF | TGTGCCAGCAGCCCAATCCCCAGTGGGGGAGAGACCCAGTACTTC | - | TRBV28 | - | TRBJ2-5
CASRRREGHQDTQYF | TGTGCCAGCAGAAGGCGGGAGGGCCATCAAGATACGCAGTATTTT | - | TRBV6-4 | TRBD2 | TRBJ2-3
CASTRWGSGSSYNEQFF | TGTGCCAGCACCAGATGGGGTAGCGGAAGCTCCTACAATGAGCAGTTCTTC | - | TRBV2 | - | TRBJ2-1
CASRGRKAFF | TGTGCCAGTAGGGGACGGAAAGCTTTCTTT | - | TRBV19 | - | TRBJ1-1
CASSLEAHPETFF | TGTGCCAGCAGCTTGGAGGCCCACCCCGAGACTTTCTTT | - | TRBV5-4 | - | TRBJ1-1
CASSPTLAGGVFEETQYF | TGTGCCAGCAGCCCCACCTTAGCGGGAGGGGTTTTCGAAGAGACCCAGTACTTC | - | TRBV7-9 | TRBD2 | TRBJ2-5
CASSLRDTYEQYF | TGTGCCAGCAGTTTAAGGGACACCTACGAGCAGTACTTC | - | TRBV28 | - | TRBJ2-7
CASSPLGQGIYEQYF | TGTGCCAGCAGTCCTTTGGGACAGGGAATCTACGAGCAGTACTTC | - | TRBV7-9 | TRBD1 | TRBJ2-7
CASSFVPRDTQYF | TGCGCCAGCAGCTTTGTGCCTCGGGATACGCAGTATTTT | once | TRBV5-1 | - | TRBJ2-3